What follows are 17 T cell receptor beta chains derived from one specimen sequenced in a study of HIV-infected patients and healthy controls. The repertoire came from unfractionated whole blood and reflected all unsorted peripheral T cells. Reverse transcription used about 500 ng RNA and constant-region primers for alpha and beta. Using multiplexing indices, alpha and beta chain libraries were generated apart by chain-specific third strand synthesis. TCRdb passed the 5' RACE reads through MiXCR, listing each CDR3 protein once. Of 10,000 to 15,000 distinct CDR3 sequences in the sample, about a tenth were seen once. Sequenced material: blood. The origin of the receptors is an adult in good health.

Relative to its sample, this clonotype is medium-sized. The chain carries TRBV2 and TRBJ1-4; D unclear. Trimming took off 5 bases at V and 2 bases at J, with 12 bases between the two ends. This CDR3 is 15 amino acids long. Per the germline V gene, CDR1 is SNHLY and CDR2 is FYNNEI. Here the CDR3 reads CASSSPSGTNEKLFF. The DNA of the CDR3 is TGTGCCAGCAGTTCCCCCAGCGGGACTAATGAAAAACTGTTTTTT.

The V call is TRBV7-2, the J call TRBJ1-5, with D possibly being TRBD1 (6 bases). Trimming removed 5 bases at V and 4 bases at J, with 12 bases between. CDR1 and CDR2 from the germline V gene are SGHTA and FQGNSA. There are 14 residues in the CDR3. The CDR3 spells CASSPGVGNQPQHF. DNA for the CDR3: TGTGCCAGCAGCCCAGGGGTAGGAAATCAGCCCCAGCATTTT.

This clonotype has a count of ten or more. This chain connects TRBV12-3 or TRBV12-4 to TRBJ2-3; 7 positions agree with TRBD1. There are 14 residues in the CDR3. V lost 6 bases to trimming and J lost 6 bases; unmatched junction nucleotides: 9. The CDR3 DNA reads as TGTGCCAGCAGCGTAGGGGGCTCTTCGGATACGCAGTATTTT. It encodes CASSVGGSSDTQYF.

This clonotype was picked up a small number of times. The chain links TRBV5-1 to TRBJ2-7, with D unresolved. V was pared by 1 base and J by 6 bases, with 8 bases between. CDR1 is SGHRS and CDR2 is YFSETQ in the germline V gene. This CDR3 comprises 12 residues. CDR3 region: CASSLTSIEQYF. The CDR3 nucleotides read TGCGCCAGCAGCTTGACCTCTATCGAGCAGTACTTC. Together with reference TRBV5-1 and TRBJ2-7, the CDR3 gives the full variable domain: KAGVTQTPRYLIKTRGQQVTLSCSPISGHRSVSWYQQTPGQGLQFLFEYFSETQRNKGNFPGRFSGRQFSNSRSEMNVSTLELGDSALYLCASSLTSIEQYFGPGTRLTVT.

This clonotype was seen repeatedly, ten times or more. V gene TRBV7-9 combines with J gene TRBJ2-5; D not certain. Germline V gene data show CDR1 as SEHNR and CDR2 as FQNEAQ (reference sequence). This CDR3 region has 11 residues. V was trimmed by 5 bases and J by 2 bases, leaving 3 bases between them. The CDR3 region has the DNA TGTGCCAGCAGCAAACAAGAGACCCAGTACTTC. Its translation: CASSKQETQYF.

This clonotype was picked up many times. The DNA of the CDR3 is TGCGCCAGCAGCCAACCGGAGCTTGGGAAGAAGACCCAGTACTTC. This codes for CASSQPELGKKTQYF. The rearrangement links TRBV4-1 to TRBJ2-5; no definite D call. Trimming took off 2 bases at V and 6 bases at J, with 16 bases between the two ends. The CDR3 sequence is 15 residues long. Germline V gene data show CDR1 as MGHRA and CDR2 as YSYEKL.

At least ten counts were recorded for this clonotype. The DNA of the CDR3 is TGTGCCAGCAGCTTCCCATTTGACTTTTCGGGGTACGAGCAGTACTTC. Protein: CASSFPFDFSGYEQYF. The V and J genes are TRBV7-8 and TRBJ2-7; a possible D gene is TRBD2 (5 bases). Trimming removed 3 bases at V and 4 bases at J, with 19 bases between. Germline assignment: CDR1 SGHVS and CDR2 FQNEAQ. This CDR3 region has 16 residues.

This clonotype was found many times. The V gene is TRBV28, the J gene TRBJ2-3; D is uncertain. This CDR3 contains 13 residues. Germline V gene sequence: CDR1 MDHEN, CDR2 SYDVKM. V was trimmed by 2 bases and J by 5 bases, leaving 8 bases between them. The CDR3 loop reads CASSLGVKDTQYF. The CDR3 DNA reads TGTGCCAGCAGTTTAGGGGTAAAAGATACGCAGTATTTT.

In its sample, this clonotype was seen many times. At one end the junction does not follow the germline gene, possibly because of a read error. The chain uses TRBV12-3 or TRBV12-4 and TRBJ2-1, with TRBD2 identical over 16 bases. This CDR3 comprises 15 residues. This CDR3 reads CASSFRGLAGGPGSF. For the CDR3, the DNA is TGTGCCAGCAGCTTCAGGGGACTAGCGGGAGGGCCGGGTTCTTTC.

The CDR3 DNA follows: TGTGCCAGCAGTCATGGGGATGGCTACACCTTC. The encoded protein is CASSHGDGYTF. V is TRBV27 and J is TRBJ1-2; no clear D gene. Germline CDR1 reads MNHEY; CDR2 reads SMNVEV (reference sequence). Trimming shortened V by 5 bases and J by 6 bases, and 7 bases separated the two germline ends. The CDR3 has 11 amino acids.

This rearrangement joins TRBV5-4 to TRBJ2-1; D not certain. Trimming took 6 bases from V and 7 from J, leaving 17 bases between them. Germline V gene sequence: CDR1 SGHNT, CDR2 YYREEE (reference sequence). The CDR3 has 14 residues. The CDR3 DNA reads TGTGCCAGCAAAAAAGAAGGGCCGCTAAATGAGCAGTTCTTC. The encoded protein is CASKKEGPLNEQFF.

This clonotype was seen repeatedly, ten times or more. This rearrangement joins TRBV3-1 to TRBJ2-2; D possibly uses TRBD1 or TRBD2 (5 bases each). CDR3 length equals 18 residues. Trimming pared 0 bases from V and 6 bases from J, leaving 20 bases between. CDR1 is LGHDT and CDR2 is YNNKEL in the germline V gene (reference sequence). The CDR3, as DNA: TGTGCCAGCAGCCAAGAGTATATAAGAGAGGGGCACGCCGGGGAGCTGTTTTTT. Amino acids: CASSQEYIREGHAGELFF.

This clonotype occurred many times. This chain connects TRBV20-1 to TRBJ2-1; 10 positions agree with TRBD2. Germline V lookup: CDR1 DFQATT, CDR2 SNEGSKA (reference sequence). CDR3 length: 18 amino acids. V shed 5 bases and J 6 bases; nucleotides not matched to a gene: 19. CDR3: CSAPLGLAGARALNEQFF. As DNA, the CDR3 is TGCAGTGCTCCACTAGGTCTAGCGGGAGCTAGGGCCCTCAATGAGCAGTTCTTC.

This clonotype is classed as medium-sized. The chain couples TRBV20-1 to TRBJ1-5; 8 positions agree with TRBD1. The ends lost 4 bases at V and 6 bases at J; junction bases unmatched: 8. The CDR3 contains 14 residues. CDR1 DFQATT and CDR2 SNEGSKA come from the germline V gene (reference sequence). CDR3 sequence (DNA): TGCAGTGCTACCGGGACAGGCGGAATTCAGCCCCAGCATTTT. This encodes CSATGTGGIQPQHF.

This clonotype came up once. The V and J genes are TRBV27 and TRBJ2-2; D call uncertain. Trimming shortened V by 1 base and J by 2 bases, and 5 bases separated the two germline ends. Germline lookup yields CDR1 MNHEY and CDR2 SMNVEV (reference sequence). The CDR3 contains 14 residues. CDR3 region: CASSLLVNTGELFF. The CDR3 DNA reads as TGTGCCAGCAGTTTATTGGTCAACACCGGGGAGCTGTTTTTT.

There are many counts of this clonotype. The genes are TRBV28 and TRBJ1-2, with 9 bases aligning to TRBD1. The CDR3 is 12 amino acids. CDR1 and CDR2 (germline): MDHEN, SYDVKM. Trimming cost V 5 bases and J 6 bases; bases outside gene matches: 1. The CDR3 sequence is CASSRTGDGYTF. The CDR3 DNA is TGTGCCAGCAGTCGGACAGGGGATGGCTACACCTTC.

By its share, this clonotype is medium-sized. CDR3 sequence (DNA): TGTGCCAGCACCCCGGGCCTACAGATTAATTCACCCCTCCACTTT. This sequence encodes CASTPGLQINSPLHF. V and J are TRBV5-5 and TRBJ1-6; D call uncertain. V was cut by 6 bases and J by 6 bases, with 16 bases left in between. Germline V CDR1 and CDR2: SGHKS, YYEKEE (reference sequence). The CDR3 is made up of 15 amino acids.